The source of this T cell receptor beta chain is a study of blood T cells in healthy people across ages (dated by TCRdb to between 2014 and 2017). A note on the overall study: Template switching captured roughly one uniquely barcoded TCR beta cDNA molecule per two T cells in model experiments. Using the same blood draw, the study looked at two additional independent replicas of 1 million unique cDNA reads for two donors, one aged 18 to 30 and the other aged 80 or older. To avoid experimental bias, donors of different ages were spread randomly across the sequencing lanes. Donors were grouped into four age groups: young (average roughly 17 years), middle-aged (about 38), aged (roughly 62) and long-lived (around 82). Age-related changes in TCR beta repertoire diversity were measured in the study by deep sequencing normalized with unique cDNA molecular identifiers.

Sequences MDHEN (CDR1) and SYDVKM (CDR2) are obtained from the germline V gene. Taken from cysteine to phenylalanine, the CDR3 has 12 residues. Kept here is only the CDR3 DNA, which spans 36 bases and is read in frame from base 1. V lost 3 bases and J lost 10 bases; the stretch between them is 10 bases long. For this clonotype: Its antigen is unknown. Base-call qualities are not available, and no considerably larger clone is one nucleotide away.

The donors were under 40 Caucasian individuals from Russia, aged 6 to 90 years, who were systemically healthy. Each donor gave around 9.9 milliliters of peripheral blood, collected into EDTA-treated Vacutainer tubes. Ficoll-Paque density-gradient centrifugation was used to isolate PBMCs, with at least 6.5 million per sample. Total RNA, at least 6 micrograms per sample, was extracted from PBMCs with Trizol reagent. Naive CD45RAhigh/CD27high T cell percentages were measured by flow cytometry on a PBMC aliquot from every donor. The full study reports these points: Because the CMV infection status of the donors was unknown, age-related changes in expanded clonotypes may potentially have been confounded. The percentage of naive T cells measured by flow cytometry correlated strongly with observed TCR beta diversity. Compared with the aged group, the long-lived group had more naive CD4+ T cells, fewer expanded clones and increased TCR diversity, suggesting age selection. As age increased, observed TCR beta diversity per million T cells dropped in a roughly linear way, and a significant reduction was already evident by age approximately 40. Since profiling was done on bulk unsorted PBMCs, naive and antigen-experienced compartments could not be conclusively compared. Estimates of total diversity from one million sequenced T cells were regarded as lower bounds and underestimates.

Receptor amplification or capture employed 5' RACE. Instrument used: Illumina HiSeq 2500. The second PCR ran for about 6 to 11 cycles and used a J-beta primer mix along with a sample-barcoded 5' primer. A unique molecular identifier was introduced onto each TCR beta cDNA molecule by a template-switch 5' adaptor carrying 12 random nucleotides. At least 2.5 million CDR3-containing paired-end reads were obtained from each sample. First-strand cDNA was synthesized from all RNA with the Mint cDNA synthesis kit, primed by a TRBC-specific oligonucleotide. After uracil-DNA glycosylase treatment, a first 18-cycle PCR used universal primers M1SS and BC2_uni_R on all cDNA. The authors processed their data as follows. For normalization, 1 million high-quality reads were randomly selected from each sample, with every read carrying a distinct molecular identifier. Instead of being binned into consensus sequences, reads with shared molecular identifiers were discarded. MiTCR, set to a Q25 quality threshold and the strictest error-elimination algorithm, was used for CDR3 identification, clonotype clustering and error correction. A nonparametric unseen species model using Euler transformation provided a lower-bound estimate of total TCR beta diversity. TCRdb reran the public reads through fastp at Q25 and MiXCR, keeping productive beta chains. Rows are unified per CDR3 protein, each entry keeping the most common DNA and genes. These V and J calls originate from TCRdb's pipeline instead of the authors' own analysis. This sample holds 850,000 to 1,300,000 distinct CDR3 sequences; under 45% were observed only once. The top ten clonotypes cover around 18% of the sample.

The sequencing input was blood. The rearranged chain carries TRBV28 and TRBJ2-1; no D gene is confidently identified. The receptor was isolated from a woman aged 60-75 years in good health. DNA sequence: TGTGCCAGCAGTTTGTGGGTTAGCGAGCAGTTCTTC. Its protein product is CASSLWVSEQFF.